The clone carrying this T cell receptor beta chain was recorded at least ten times. Its matching antigen is unknown. Both iRepertoire HTBI primers and Arm-PCR of CDR3 regions were used to build the TCR beta libraries. TCRdb ran MiXCR on the multiplex PCR reads and lists one entry per CDR3 protein. Altogether 360,000 or so distinct CDR3 sequences are present, roughly 12% being singletons, with the ten largest covering about 20%. This sample stems from a study of regulatory T cells in long-lasting Graves disease. Study-wide results and limits: Graves' patients with persistent disease showed TCR diversity lower than patients newly diagnosed.

Described time point: newly diagnosed GD, antithyroid drugs for less than 3 months. The TCR library used RNA extracted from PBMCs. The same sample was also used in a study of T cells in Graves' hyperthyroidism and ophthalmopathy. That source adds: First-round RT-PCR with HTBI primers amplified the TCR CDR3 region. In blood, most of the thyroid clonotypes expanded above 0.001 were also present.

The receptor comes from a woman under 30 with Graves disease. This sample comprised peripheral blood mononuclear cells (PBMCs), obtained at new diagnosis, from a patient treated with antithyroid drugs.

The CDR3 DNA sequence: TGTGCCAGCATGAAAGGTGGGGCCGAGACCCAGTACTTC. Its protein product is CASMKGGAETQYF. The gene calls are TRBV11-2 and TRBJ2-5, with a tentative D call TRBD1 (5 bases). The CDR3 totals 13 residues. In germline, CDR1 is SGHAT, CDR2 FQNNGV. Trimming removed 7 bases from V and 5 bases from J, with 14 bases in between.